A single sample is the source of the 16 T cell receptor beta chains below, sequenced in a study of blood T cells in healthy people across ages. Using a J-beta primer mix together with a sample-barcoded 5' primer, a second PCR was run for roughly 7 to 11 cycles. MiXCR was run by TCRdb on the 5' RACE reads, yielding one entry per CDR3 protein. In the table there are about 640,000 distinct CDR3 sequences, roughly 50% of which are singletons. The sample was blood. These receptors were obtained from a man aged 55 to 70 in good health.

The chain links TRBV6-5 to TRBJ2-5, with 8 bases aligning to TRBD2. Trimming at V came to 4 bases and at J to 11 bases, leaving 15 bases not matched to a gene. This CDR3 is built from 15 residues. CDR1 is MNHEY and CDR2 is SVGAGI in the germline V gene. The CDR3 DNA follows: TGTGCCAGCAGTTCTAGCGGGCATACCTACAATGAGCAGTACTTC. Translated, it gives CASSSSGHTYNEQYF.

CDR3 loop: CASSQVTYGYTF. In DNA form, the CDR3 reads TGTGCCAGCAGCCAAGTGACCTATGGCTACACCTTC. The genes are TRBV3-1 and TRBJ1-2; D uncertain. Germline values: CDR1 LGHDT, CDR2 YNNKEL (reference sequence). Between the trimmed V and J ends, which lost 1 base and 4 bases, there was a span of 4 bases. CDR3 length: 12 residues.

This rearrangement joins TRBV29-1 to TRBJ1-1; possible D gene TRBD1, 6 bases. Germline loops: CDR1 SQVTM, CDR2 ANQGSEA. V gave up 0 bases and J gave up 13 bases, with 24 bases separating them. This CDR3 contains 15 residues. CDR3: CSVEDPRSGGAFVFF. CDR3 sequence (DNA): TGCAGCGTTGAAGATCCGAGGTCCGGGGGGGCCTTTGTTTTCTTT.

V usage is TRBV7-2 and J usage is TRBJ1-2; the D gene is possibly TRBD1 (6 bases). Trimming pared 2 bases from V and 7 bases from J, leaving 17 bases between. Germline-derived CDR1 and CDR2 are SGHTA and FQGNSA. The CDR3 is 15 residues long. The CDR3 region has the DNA TGTGCCAGCAGCTTATGGGCAGGGGACGCCCGTGGCTACACCTTC. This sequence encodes CASSLWAGDARGYTF.

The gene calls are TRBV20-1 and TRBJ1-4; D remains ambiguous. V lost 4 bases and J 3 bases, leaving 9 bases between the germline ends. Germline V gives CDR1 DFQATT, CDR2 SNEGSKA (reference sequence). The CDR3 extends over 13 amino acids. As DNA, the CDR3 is TGCAGTGCTAAGGGTGGGGCTAATGAAAAACTGTTTTTT. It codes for CSAKGGANEKLFF.

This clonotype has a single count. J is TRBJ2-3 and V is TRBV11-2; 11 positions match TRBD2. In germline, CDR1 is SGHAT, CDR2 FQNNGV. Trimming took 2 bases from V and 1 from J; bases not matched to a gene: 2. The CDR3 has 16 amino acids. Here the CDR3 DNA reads TGTGCCAGCAGCTTACTTAGCGGGAGGGGCACAGATACGCAGTATTTT. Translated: CASSLLSGRGTDTQYF.

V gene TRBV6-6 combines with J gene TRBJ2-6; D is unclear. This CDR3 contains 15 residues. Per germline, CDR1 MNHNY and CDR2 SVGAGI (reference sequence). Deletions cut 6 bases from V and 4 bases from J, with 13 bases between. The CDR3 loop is CASRGLSSGANVLTF. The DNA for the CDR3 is TGTGCCAGCAGAGGGCTGTCGAGCGGGGCCAACGTCCTGACTTTC.

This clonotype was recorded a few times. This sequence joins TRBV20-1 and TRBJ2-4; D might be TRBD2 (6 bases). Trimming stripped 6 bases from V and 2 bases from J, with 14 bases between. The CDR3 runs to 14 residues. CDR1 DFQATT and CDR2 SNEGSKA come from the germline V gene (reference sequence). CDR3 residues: CSAVPGATKNIQYF. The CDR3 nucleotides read TGCAGTGCCGTCCCGGGAGCCACCAAAAACATTCAGTACTTC.

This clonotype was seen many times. Here the CDR3 reads CASSEAGVETQYF. In nucleotides, the CDR3 is TGTGCCAGCAGTGAAGCAGGGGTCGAGACCCAGTACTTC. The chain combines TRBV25-1 with TRBJ2-5, with D tentatively TRBD1 (6 bases). Per germline, CDR1 MGHDK and CDR2 SYGVNS. V was trimmed by 2 bases and J by 5 bases, leaving 9 bases between them. The CDR3 length is 13 residues.

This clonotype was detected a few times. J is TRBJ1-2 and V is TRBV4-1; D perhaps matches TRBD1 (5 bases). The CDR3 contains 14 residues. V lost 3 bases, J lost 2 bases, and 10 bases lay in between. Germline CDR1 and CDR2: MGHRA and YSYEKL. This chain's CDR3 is CASSHQTENYGYTF. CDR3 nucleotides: TGCGCCAGCAGCCACCAGACAGAGAACTATGGCTACACCTTC.

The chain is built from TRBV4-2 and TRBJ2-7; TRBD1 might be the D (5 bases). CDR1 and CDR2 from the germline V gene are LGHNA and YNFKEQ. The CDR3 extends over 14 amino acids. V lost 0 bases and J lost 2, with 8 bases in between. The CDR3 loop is CASSQDRAPYEQYF. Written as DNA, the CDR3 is TGTGCCAGCAGCCAAGACAGGGCCCCCTACGAGCAGTACTTC.

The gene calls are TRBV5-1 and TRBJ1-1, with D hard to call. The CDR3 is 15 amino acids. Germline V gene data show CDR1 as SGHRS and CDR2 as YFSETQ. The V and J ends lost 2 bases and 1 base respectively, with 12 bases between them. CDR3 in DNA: TGCGCCAGCAGCTTTGGAGGGTCTTCGAACACTGAAGCTTTCTTT. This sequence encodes CASSFGGSSNTEAFF.

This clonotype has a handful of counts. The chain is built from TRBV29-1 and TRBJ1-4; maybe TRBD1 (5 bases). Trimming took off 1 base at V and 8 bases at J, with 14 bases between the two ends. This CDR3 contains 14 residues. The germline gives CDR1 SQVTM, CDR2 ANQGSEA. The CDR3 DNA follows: TGCAGCGTTGAAGGAACGGGGGTCGGGGAAAAACTGTTTTTT. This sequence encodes CSVEGTGVGEKLFF.

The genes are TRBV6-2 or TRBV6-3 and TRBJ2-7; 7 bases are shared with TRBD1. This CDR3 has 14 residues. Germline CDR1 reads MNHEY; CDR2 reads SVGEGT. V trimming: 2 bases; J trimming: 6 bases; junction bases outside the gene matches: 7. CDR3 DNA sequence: TGTGCCAGCAGTTACCGGAACGACAGGGTCGAGCAGTACTTC. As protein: CASSYRNDRVEQYF.

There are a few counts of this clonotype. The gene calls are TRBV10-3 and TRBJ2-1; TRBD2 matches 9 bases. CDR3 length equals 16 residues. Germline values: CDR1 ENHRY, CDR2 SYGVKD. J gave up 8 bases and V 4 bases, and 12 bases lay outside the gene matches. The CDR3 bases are TGTGCCATCAGTGGGGGTCTCGCGGGGGGGCCCGATGAGCAGTTCTTC. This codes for CAISGGLAGGPDEQFF.

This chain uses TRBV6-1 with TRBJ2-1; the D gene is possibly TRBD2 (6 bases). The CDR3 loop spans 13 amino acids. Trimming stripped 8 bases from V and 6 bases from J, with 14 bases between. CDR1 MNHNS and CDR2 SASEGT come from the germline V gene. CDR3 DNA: TGTGCCAGCCGGCGGGACCTATTCAATGAGCAGTTCTTC. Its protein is CASRRDLFNEQFF.